Sequencing of this T cell receptor beta chain was carried out in a study of response to subunit inactivated influenza vaccine. Trimming shortened V by 3 bases and J by 4 bases, and 10 bases separated the two germline ends. The CDR3 has 14 residues. Germline assignment: CDR1 SGHRS and CDR2 YFSETQ. Overall study findings and caveats: Few additional T cells are recruited per seasonal influenza vaccination, authors suggested.

This clonotype was counted a few times. The antigen remains unidentified. TCRdb reanalysed the RT-PCR reads using MiXCR and keeps one entry per CDR3 protein. The data hold hundreds of thousands of distinct CDR3 sequences, with 14% observed a single time. The rearrangement joins TRBV5-1 to TRBJ2-2; D is possibly TRBD1 (6 bases). The source of this sequence is a middle-aged man who received an inactivated influenza vaccine. The sequencing used PBMCs from blood, collected 14 to 15 days before vaccination. The CDR3 nucleotides read TGCGCCAGCAGCTCGGACAGTTTCACCGGGGAGCTGTTTTTT. It yields the protein CASSSDSFTGELFF.